These 17 T cell receptor beta chains originate from one sample sequenced in a study of cytomegalovirus exposure and HLA in healthy donors. Researchers ran the PCR with 60 Vbeta and 13 Jbeta primers. Clones were sequenced by immunoSEQ multiplex PCR, and TCRdb holds only the in-frame ones, with some missing. The table shows over 150,000 clones, with roughly 81% occurring only once. Sample: PBMCs. These TCRs come from a woman in her 30s in good health and CMV-seropositive.

The chain is built from TRBV2 and TRBJ2-4; TRBD1 matches 11 bases. Trimming cost V 5 bases and J 0 bases; bases outside gene matches: 9. The length of the CDR3 is 18 residues. Looked up from germline, CDR1 is SNHLY and CDR2 is FYNNEI. The CDR3 region is CASSPGTGGRGAKNIQYF. Here the CDR3 DNA reads TGTGCCAGCAGTCCCGGGACAGGGGGAAGGGGAGCCAAAAACATTCAGTACTTC.

The V call is TRBV2, the J call TRBJ2-1; D is unclear. Per the germline V gene, CDR1 is SNHLY and CDR2 is FYNNEI. V shed 4 bases and J shed 4 bases, with 14 bases lying between them. This CDR3 region has 15 residues. CDR3 sequence: CASSVVSSRYNEQFF. In nucleotides, the CDR3 is TGTGCCAGCAGTGTAGTATCCTCTAGGTACAATGAGCAGTTCTTC. Using reference TRBV2 and TRBJ2-1 for the parts outside the CDR3, the full variable domain is EPEVTQTPSHQVTQMGQEVILRCVPISNHLYFYWYRQILGQKVEFLVSFYNNEISEKSEIFDDQFSVERPDGSNFTLKIRSTKLEDSAMYFCASSVVSSRYNEQFFGPGTRLTVL.

The chain links TRBV4-1 to TRBJ2-1, with D possibly matching TRBD1 (6 bases). The germline V gene has CDR1 MGHRA and CDR2 YSYEKL. The length of the CDR3 is 17 residues. V dropped 2 bases and J dropped 8 bases, with 22 bases sitting between them. In DNA, the CDR3 is TGCGCCAGCAGCCAAAACGACATACAGGGAAGGTTCGATGAGCAGTTCTTC. Residues: CASSQNDIQGRFDEQFF.

The rearrangement uses TRBV5-1 and TRBJ2-5; D remains unclear. The CDR3 is made up of 11 amino acids. Germline V gives CDR1 SGHRS, CDR2 YFSETQ. V was cut by 5 bases and J by 2 bases, with 4 bases left in between. CDR3 nucleotides: TGCGCCAGCAGTTTACAAGAGACCCAGTACTTC. Amino acid sequence: CASSLQETQYF.

V usage is TRBV5-1 and J usage is TRBJ2-7; 9 bases align to TRBD1. V shed 4 bases and J 9 bases; nucleotides not matched to a gene: 11. CDR1 and CDR2 (germline): SGHRS, YFSETQ. The CDR3 totals 14 residues. This CDR3 reads CASSAPGQGRLQYF. The CDR3 DNA is TGCGCCAGCAGCGCGCCGGGACAGGGCCGCCTGCAGTACTTC.

This chain joins TRBV5-1 and TRBJ1-1; 8 nucleotides match TRBD1. J lost 8 bases, V lost 2 bases, and 5 bases had no gene match. The V gene's germline CDR1 is SGHRS and CDR2 YFSETQ. The CDR3 is 13 residues long. CDR3 bases: TGCGCCAGCAGCTTTGGCCAGGGGGCAGAAGCTTTCTTT. This translates into CASSFGQGAEAFF.

V is TRBV9 and J is TRBJ2-5; 7 bases agree with TRBD1. The DNA matches TRBJ2-7 better at its end, which makes the J call doubtful. The germline gives CDR1 SGDLS, CDR2 YYNGEE. The CDR3 totals 14 residues. The CDR3 nucleotides read TGTGCCAGCAGCGCCGGACAGGTGAACTACGAGCAGTACTTC. As protein: CASSAGQVNYEQYF.

CDR3 sequence reads: CASSPVIQANEQFF. CDR3 in DNA: TGTGCCAGCAGTCCCGTCATTCAGGCCAATGAGCAGTTCTTC. V and J are TRBV7-6 and TRBJ2-1, with D unclear. The V end was cut by 6 bases, the J end by 6 bases, with 15 bases between. This CDR3 has 14 residues. Germline CDR1 is SGHVS and CDR2 is FNYEAQ.

This clone was seen just once. The rearrangement uses TRBV13 and TRBJ2-5; 9 positions match TRBD2. The DNA end favors TRBJ2-7, so the J call may be wrong. Germline V gene data show CDR1 as PRHDT and CDR2 as FYEKMQ (reference sequence). This CDR3 is 14 amino acids long. This chain's CDR3 is CASTLGGRAVEQYF. The CDR3, as DNA: TGTGCCAGCACACTTGGCGGGAGGGCCGTCGAGCAGTACTTC.

The genes are TRBV2 and TRBJ2-5; tentative D call: TRBD2 (6 bases). CDR1 is SNHLY and CDR2 is FYNNEI in the germline V gene. The CDR3 covers 13 residues. V was trimmed by 8 bases and J by 2 bases, leaving 12 bases between them. Here the CDR3 reads CASEGGGQETQYF. As DNA, the CDR3 is TGTGCCAGCGAGGGAGGCGGGCAAGAGACCCAGTACTTC.

Notes on this clone: Other DNA sequences from this sample encode an identical CDR3 as well. The chain couples TRBV11-2 to TRBJ2-2, with D possibly being TRBD2 (5 bases). Trimming pared 1 base from V and 5 bases from J, leaving 5 bases between. CDR1 is SGHAT, CDR2 FQNNGV, per germline. The CDR3 is 13 residues long. DNA of the CDR3: TGTGCCAGCAGCTTAGCGGGGACCGGGGAGCTGTTTTTT. This codes for CASSLAGTGELFF.

CDR3 DNA sequence: TGTGCCAGCGGGTTCTCGGGGGGGGATAATGAAAAACTGTTTTTT. This encodes CASGFSGGDNEKLFF. The V gene is TRBV6-1, the J gene TRBJ1-4; maybe TRBD1 (5 bases). This CDR3 comprises 15 residues. CDR1 and CDR2 from the germline V gene are MNHNS and SASEGT. V was pared by 8 bases and J by 4 bases, with 17 bases between.

The chain links TRBV2 to TRBJ2-1; 10 nucleotides line up with TRBD2. Germline trimming cut 6 bases from V and 6 bases from J; bases unmatched to any gene: 8. The germline V gene encodes CDR1 SNHLY and CDR2 FYNNEI. This CDR3 comprises 15 residues. The CDR3: CASSQVASGSNEQFF. DNA of the CDR3: TGTGCCAGCAGCCAGGTGGCTAGCGGGAGCAATGAGCAGTTCTTC.

The chain links TRBV11-2 to TRBJ2-2, with a weak D call TRBD2 (5 bases). V dropped 6 bases and J dropped 0 bases, with 11 bases sitting between them. CDR3 length: 15 amino acids. Germline V gene lookup returns CDR1 SGHAT and CDR2 FQNNGV. DNA of the CDR3: TGTGCCAGCAGGTTATTACTAGCGAACACCGGGGAGCTGTTTTTT. Translation gives CASRLLLANTGELFF.

The V call is TRBV21-1, the J call TRBJ2-1; TRBD1 was called by the table and not checked on the DNA. TRBV21-1 is labeled a pseudogene. The CDR3 sequence is 22 residues long. CDR3 nucleotide sequence: TGTGCCAGCAGCCAAAGTAACAACGGTGGGACAGCCGATCAGAGCTCCTACAATGAGCAGTTCTTC. It translates to CASSQSNNGGTADQSSYNEQFF.

This clone has just a few counts. Its ends do not fully match the called genes, so a read error is possible. The sample contains more than one DNA sequence encoding this CDR3. The CDR3 region has the DNA TGTGCCAGCAGCTTTACTAGCGGGCTGTACAATGAGCAGTTCTTC. Amino acids: CASSFTSGLYNEQFF. The rearrangement joins TRBV5-1 to TRBJ2-1; 9 nucleotides agree with TRBD2. This CDR3 has 15 amino acids. Germline V gene sequence: CDR1 SGHRS, CDR2 YFSETQ.

The count of this clone is one. V is TRBV13 and J is TRBJ2-4; 8 positions agree with TRBD1. Germline lookup yields CDR1 PRHDT and CDR2 FYEKMQ (reference sequence). V shed 0 bases, J shed 6 bases, and the junction held 4 bases outside the gene matches. The CDR3 contains 15 residues. CDR3 sequence reads: CASSLGDRDLNIQYF. The CDR3 nucleotides are TGTGCCAGCAGCTTAGGGGACAGGGATTTAAACATTCAGTACTTC.